This T cell receptor beta chain originates from a study of blood T cell repertoires in COVID-19 (dated by TCRdb to the early 2020s). About the full investigation: Collaborator samples came from the United States, Italy and Spain and covered acute and convalescent phases of COVID-19. The prospective study material was composed of cDNA or gDNA derived from T cells, B-cell-depleted T cells, or PBMCs. The dataset comprised deeply sampled blood TCRbeta repertoires from subjects exposed to, actively infected with, or recovered from COVID-19. The repertoires were released in a freely available public database meant as a resource for research on the immune response to SARS-CoV-2. The samples were drawn from the first 160 participants of the ongoing ImmuneRACE study and from under 1,500 subjects provided by 6 global collaborators. The sample metadata nearly always contained a de-identified subject ID, COVID-19 status, age in years and sex. Where available, HLA class I and class II types were taken from metadata supplied by the sample provider and were not determined by assay-based typing. Summary of the overall study and its limitations: Clinical and demographic metadata were provided uncurated, with the amount varying by source and participant.

TCRbeta CDR3 regions were amplified from genomic DNA using the immunoSEQ Assay, a bias-controlled multiplex PCR. The source study handled its data this way. Nucleated cell counts per sample were estimated from amplification of reference gene primers within the assay. Sequence reads were collapsed and filtered to measure the absolute abundance of every unique TCRbeta CDR3 rearrangement. For each sample, productive Simpson clonality was calculated as the square root of Simpson's diversity index over productive rearrangements. This immuneACCESS table, as held by TCRdb, lists in-frame sequences with V and J called but not all clones. Of the missing ones, under half trace to an unresolved V gene in checked studies; the others have no known cause. V, J and clone size are those of that table, while D and trimming were read from the DNA. The sample records about 140,000 clones, 60% to 85% of which are singletons. Together, the top ten hold approximately 4.5% of the sample.

To note about this clone: What this receptor recognizes is not known. It has no much larger one-base neighbor in the sample; base qualities were not kept.

Collaborating institutions collected whole blood in K2EDTA tubes following their own protocols. For TCRbeta analysis, collaborator samples were shipped as frozen whole blood, as isolated PBMCs, or as DNA extracted from either sample type. V is shortened by 8 bases, J by 0 bases, and the region joining them spans 10 bases. According to the germline V gene, CDR1 reads MNHNS and CDR2 reads SASEGT. Taken from cysteine to phenylalanine, the CDR3 has 14 residues. Only the CDR3 portion is preserved as DNA: 42 bases, with reading frame beginning at the first base. Recombination linked TRBV6-1 to TRBJ1-4, with an unclear D gene assignment. What was sequenced was peripheral blood. The receptor was isolated from an elderly woman with active or convalescent COVID-19. The CDR3 protein is CASGASATNEKLFF. The DNA sequence follows: TGTGCCAGCGGTGCGTCGGCAACTAATGAAAAACTGTTTTTT.